Following are 4 T cell receptor beta chains from one sample sequenced in a study of CXCR3-negative and CXCR3-positive naive CD8 T cells. These receptors' targets are unknown. The TRB libraries of cDNA were built by UMI-labeled 5' RACE. TCRdb re-called the 5' RACE reads and catalogs CDR3 proteins one per entry, DNA excluded. Its table records 130,000 or so distinct CDR3 sequences. Study-wide results and caveats: Higher TRB CDR3 hydrophobicity marked CXCR3-positive naive cells relative to CXCR3-negative naive cells.

The source material was naive CXCR3+ CD8+ T cells from blood. Specified subset: CD45RO-CCR7+CD27+CD95- naive CD8+ T cells expressing CXCR3 (TNR3+). The receptors derive from a human donor in good health. Some clones in this sample may be carry-over from other donors' samples.

The chain's CDR3 is CASSLVGQKAVDTQYF. The chain couples TRBV7-9 to TRBJ2-3; the D call from TCRdb, TRBD1, cannot be confirmed without DNA. This CDR3 comprises 16 residues. Germline-derived CDR1 and CDR2 are SEHNR and FQNEAQ (reference sequence).

The rearrangement links TRBV14 to TRBJ2-1; checking the TCRdb D call of TRBD1 is not possible without DNA. Per the germline V gene, CDR1 is SGHDN and CDR2 is FVKESK. The CDR3 is 17 amino acids. The CDR3 is CASSQYLAGSIQGEQFF. The full variable domain, completed using reference TRBV14 and TRBJ2-1, is EAGVTQFPSHSVIEKGQTVTLRCDPISGHDNLYWYRRVMGKEIKFLLHFVKESKQDESGMPNNRFLAERTGGTYSTLKVQPAELEDSGVYFCASSQYLAGSIQGEQFFGPGTRLTVL.

The rearrangement joins TRBV29-1 to TRBJ1-2; TCRdb selects TRBD1, and the lack of DNA leaves this call unchecked. This CDR3 has 15 amino acids. CDR1 and CDR2 from the germline V gene are SQVTM and ANQGSEA. The CDR3 region is CSVEEFVTGDYGYTF.

The chain combines TRBV15 with TRBJ2-7; TCRdb names TRBD1, which stays unverified in the absence of DNA. Per germline, CDR1 LNHNV and CDR2 YYDKDF (reference sequence). The CDR3 is 15 amino acids. The CDR3 protein is CATSREDREAGEQYF.